This T cell receptor beta chain was recorded in a study of immune evolution from preneoplasia to lung adenocarcinoma. Trimming at V came to 2 bases and at J to 5 bases, leaving 7 bases not matched to a gene. The germline V gene encodes CDR1 MRHNA and CDR2 SNTAGT. This CDR3 has 16 residues. This clone appeared a few times. Clones were read by immunoSEQ multiplex PCR, and TCRdb kept only the in-frame ones, dropping some. Altogether 10,000 to 12,000 clones are present, around four fifths being singletons, with the ten largest covering roughly 3.5%. The chain links TRBV6-4 to TRBJ2-3; TRBD2 matches 10 bases. The specimen was FFPE minimally invasive lung adenocarcinoma tissue. The origin of this receptor is an older person with lung adenocarcinoma. The CDR3 nucleotides are TGTGCCAGCAGTGACCGTACTAGCGGGGACCTAGATACGCAGTATTTT. Protein sequence: CASSDRTSGDLDTQYF.